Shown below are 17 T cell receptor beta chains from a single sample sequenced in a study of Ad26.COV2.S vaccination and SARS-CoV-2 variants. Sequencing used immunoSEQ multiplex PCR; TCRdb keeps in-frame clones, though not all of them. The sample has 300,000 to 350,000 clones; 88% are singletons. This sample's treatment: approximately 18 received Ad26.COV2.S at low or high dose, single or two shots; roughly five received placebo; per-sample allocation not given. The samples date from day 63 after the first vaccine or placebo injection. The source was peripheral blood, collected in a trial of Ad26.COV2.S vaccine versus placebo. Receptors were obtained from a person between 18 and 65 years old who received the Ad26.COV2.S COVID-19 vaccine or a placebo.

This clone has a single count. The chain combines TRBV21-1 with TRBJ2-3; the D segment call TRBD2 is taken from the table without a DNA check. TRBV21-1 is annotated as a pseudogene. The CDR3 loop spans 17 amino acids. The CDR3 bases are TGTGCCAGCAGCTCATCAAAGGGCGGGGGGGACACAGATACGCAGTATTTT. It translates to CASSSSKGGGDTDTQYF.

The CDR3 here is CASSPTGSWNEQFF. CDR3 nucleotides: TGTGCCAGCAGCCCGACAGGGAGTTGGAATGAGCAGTTCTTC. The rearrangement joins TRBV5-6 to TRBJ2-1, with 7 bases fitting TRBD1. The CDR3 extends over 14 amino acids. Germline V gene lookup returns CDR1 SGHDT and CDR2 YYEEEE. V lost 4 bases, J lost 7 bases, and 8 bases stayed unmatched.

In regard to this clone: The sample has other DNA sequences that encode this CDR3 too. The CDR3 region has the DNA TGTGCCAGCAGTTTAAGTACCGGGGTTGATTCACCCCTCCACTTT. Translating gives CASSLSTGVDSPLHF. V usage is TRBV27 and J usage is TRBJ1-6, with D hard to call. V was clipped by 2 bases and J by 8 bases, with 13 bases between them. CDR3 length equals 15 residues. Germline V gene data show CDR1 as MNHEY and CDR2 as SMNVEV (reference sequence).

The chain's CDR3 is CASSFMTGNEQYF. The CDR3 DNA follows: TGTGCCAGCAGTTTCATGACAGGGAACGAGCAGTACTTC. J is TRBJ2-7 and V is TRBV28, with 7 bases identical to TRBD1. Germline CDR1 reads MDHEN; CDR2 reads SYDVKM. The CDR3 spans 13 residues. With 3 bases clipped from V and 5 bases from J, the junction kept 4 bases outside the gene matches.

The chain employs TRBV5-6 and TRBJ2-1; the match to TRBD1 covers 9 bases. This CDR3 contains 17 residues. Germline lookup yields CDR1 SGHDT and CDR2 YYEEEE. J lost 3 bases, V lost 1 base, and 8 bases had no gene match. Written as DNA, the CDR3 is TGTGCCAGCAGCTTGAGGTTCCGACAGGGGGGCTACAATGAGCAGTTCTTC. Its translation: CASSLRFRQGGYNEQFF.

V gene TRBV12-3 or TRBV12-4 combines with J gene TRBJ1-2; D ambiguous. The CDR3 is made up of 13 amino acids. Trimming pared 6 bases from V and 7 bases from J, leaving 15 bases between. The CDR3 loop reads CASRMDLLGGYTF. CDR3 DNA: TGTGCCAGCAGGATGGATCTTCTAGGTGGCTACACCTTC.

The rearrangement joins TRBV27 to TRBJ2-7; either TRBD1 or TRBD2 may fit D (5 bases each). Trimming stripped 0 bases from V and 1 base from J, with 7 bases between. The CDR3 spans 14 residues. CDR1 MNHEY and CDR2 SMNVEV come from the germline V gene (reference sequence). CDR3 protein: CASSLSEGSYEQYF. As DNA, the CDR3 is TGTGCCAGCAGTTTATCTGAGGGGTCCTACGAGCAGTACTTC.

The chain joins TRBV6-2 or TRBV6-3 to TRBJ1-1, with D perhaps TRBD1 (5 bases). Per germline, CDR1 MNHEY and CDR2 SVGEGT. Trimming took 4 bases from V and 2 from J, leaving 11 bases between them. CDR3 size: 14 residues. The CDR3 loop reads CASSFPTANTEAFF. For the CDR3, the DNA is TGTGCCAGCAGTTTCCCGACAGCAAACACTGAAGCTTTCTTT.

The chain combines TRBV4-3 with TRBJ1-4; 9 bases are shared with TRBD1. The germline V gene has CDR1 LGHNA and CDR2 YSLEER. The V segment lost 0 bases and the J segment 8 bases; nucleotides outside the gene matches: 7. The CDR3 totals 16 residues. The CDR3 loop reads CASSQEQGARREKLFF. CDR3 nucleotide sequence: TGCGCCAGCAGCCAAGAACAGGGGGCGAGGCGGGAAAAACTGTTTTTT.

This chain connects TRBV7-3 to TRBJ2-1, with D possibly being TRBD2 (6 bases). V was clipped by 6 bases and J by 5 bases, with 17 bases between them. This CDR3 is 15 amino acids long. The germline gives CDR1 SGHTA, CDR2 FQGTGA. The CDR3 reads CASRVGVSGNNEQFF. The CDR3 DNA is TGTGCCAGCAGGGTAGGAGTTAGCGGTAACAATGAGCAGTTCTTC. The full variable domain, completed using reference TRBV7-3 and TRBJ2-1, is GAGVSQTPSNKVTEKGKYVELRCDPISGHTALYWYRQSLGQGPEFLIYFQGTGAADDSGLPNDRFFAVRPEGSVSTLKIQRTERGDSAVYLCASRVGVSGNNEQFFGPGTRLTVL.

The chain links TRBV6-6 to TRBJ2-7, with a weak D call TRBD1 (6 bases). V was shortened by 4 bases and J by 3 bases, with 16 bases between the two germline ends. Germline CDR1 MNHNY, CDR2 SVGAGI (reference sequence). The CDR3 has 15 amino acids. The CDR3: CASSSSDRSFYEQYF. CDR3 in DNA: TGTGCCAGCAGTTCGTCAGACAGGTCTTTCTACGAGCAGTACTTC.

The CDR3 bases are TGTGCCAGCAGCTTATCCCGGACAGATTCGACTGGGGCCAACGTCCTGACTTTC. Its protein is CASSLSRTDSTGANVLTF. V usage is TRBV7-2 and J usage is TRBJ2-6, with a possible D match to TRBD1 (6 bases). Germline CDR1 and CDR2: SGHTA and FQGNSA. The CDR3 is 18 residues long. Trimming shortened V by 2 bases and J by 2 bases, and 16 bases separated the two germline ends.

CDR3 loop: CASSFPGVARNTIYF. The DNA of the CDR3 is TGTGCCAGCAGCTTCCCAGGGGTTGCTAGAAACACCATATATTTT. The chain employs TRBV7-2 and TRBJ1-3; D is possibly TRBD1 (6 bases). Trimming left V 3 bases short and J 5 bases short, with 14 bases between. The germline V gene encodes CDR1 SGHTA and CDR2 FQGNSA. This CDR3 spans 15 amino acids.

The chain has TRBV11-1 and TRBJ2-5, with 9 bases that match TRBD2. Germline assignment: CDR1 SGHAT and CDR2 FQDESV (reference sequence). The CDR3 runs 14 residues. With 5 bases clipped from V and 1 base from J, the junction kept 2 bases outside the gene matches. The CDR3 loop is CASSPTSGQETQYF. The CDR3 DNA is TGTGCCAGCAGCCCGACTAGCGGCCAAGAGACCCAGTACTTC.

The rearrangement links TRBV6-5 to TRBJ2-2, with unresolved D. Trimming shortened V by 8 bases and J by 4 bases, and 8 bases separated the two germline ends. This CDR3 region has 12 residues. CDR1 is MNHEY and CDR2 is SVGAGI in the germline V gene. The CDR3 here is CASGPGTGELFF. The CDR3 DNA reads TGTGCCAGCGGTCCTGGCACCGGGGAGCTGTTTTTT.

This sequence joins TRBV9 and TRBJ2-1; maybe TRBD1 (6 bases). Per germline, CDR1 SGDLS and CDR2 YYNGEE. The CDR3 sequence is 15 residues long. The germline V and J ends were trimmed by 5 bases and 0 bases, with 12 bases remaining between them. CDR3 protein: CASSATGSSYNEQFF. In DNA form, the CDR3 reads TGTGCCAGCAGTGCTACAGGGAGCTCCTACAATGAGCAGTTCTTC.

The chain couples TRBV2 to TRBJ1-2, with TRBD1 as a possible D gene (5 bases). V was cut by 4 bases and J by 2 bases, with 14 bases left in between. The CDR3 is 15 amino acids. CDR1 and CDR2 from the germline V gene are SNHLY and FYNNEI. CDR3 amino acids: CASSGAPGRNYGYTF. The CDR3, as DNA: TGTGCCAGCAGTGGCGCCCCGGGACGGAACTATGGCTACACCTTC.